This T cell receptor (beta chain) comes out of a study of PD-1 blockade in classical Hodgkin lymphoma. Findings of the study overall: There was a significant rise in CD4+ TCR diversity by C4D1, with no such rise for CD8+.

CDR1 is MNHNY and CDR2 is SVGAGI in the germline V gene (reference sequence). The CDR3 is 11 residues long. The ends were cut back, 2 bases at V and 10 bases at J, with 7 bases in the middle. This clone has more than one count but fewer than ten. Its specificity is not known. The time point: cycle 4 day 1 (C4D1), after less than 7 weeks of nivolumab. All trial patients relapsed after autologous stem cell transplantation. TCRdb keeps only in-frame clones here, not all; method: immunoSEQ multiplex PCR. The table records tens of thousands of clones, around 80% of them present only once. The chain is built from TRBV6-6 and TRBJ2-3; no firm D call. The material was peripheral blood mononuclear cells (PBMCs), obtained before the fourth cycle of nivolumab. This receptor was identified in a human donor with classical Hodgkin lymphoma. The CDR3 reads CASSYGQAQYF. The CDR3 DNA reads TGTGCCAGCAGTTACGGCCAGGCGCAGTATTTT.